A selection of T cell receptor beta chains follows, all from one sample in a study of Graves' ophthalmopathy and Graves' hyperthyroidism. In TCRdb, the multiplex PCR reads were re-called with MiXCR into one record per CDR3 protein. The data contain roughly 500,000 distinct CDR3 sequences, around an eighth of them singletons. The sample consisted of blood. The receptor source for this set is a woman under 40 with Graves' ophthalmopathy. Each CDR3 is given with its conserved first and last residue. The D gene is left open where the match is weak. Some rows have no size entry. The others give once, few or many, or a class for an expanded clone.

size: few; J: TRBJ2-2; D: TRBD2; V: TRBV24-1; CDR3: CATSDSSGGATGELFF; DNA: TGTGCCACCAGTGACTCTAGCGGGGGTGCCACCGGGGAGCTGTTTTTT
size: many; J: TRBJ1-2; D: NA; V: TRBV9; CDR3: CASSVGQSNYGYTF; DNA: TGTGCCAGCAGCGTAGGGCAGTCTAACTATGGCTACACCTTC
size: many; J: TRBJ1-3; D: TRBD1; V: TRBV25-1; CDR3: CASTGGSSGNTIYF; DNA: TGTGCCAGCACAGGGGGCAGCTCTGGAAACACCATATATTTT
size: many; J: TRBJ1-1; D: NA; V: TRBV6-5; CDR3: CASSFIQGPRTEAFF; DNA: TGTGCCAGCAGTTTTATCCAGGGACCTCGCACTGAAGCTTTCTTT
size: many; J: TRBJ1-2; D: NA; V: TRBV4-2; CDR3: CASSQDLATPICYTF; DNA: TGTGCCAGCAGCCAAGATCTGGCGACGCCAATTTGCTACACCTTC
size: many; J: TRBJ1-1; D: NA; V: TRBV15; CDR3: CATSRAKRGTEAFF; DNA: TGTGCCACCAGCAGAGCAAAGAGGGGCACTGAAGCTTTCTTT
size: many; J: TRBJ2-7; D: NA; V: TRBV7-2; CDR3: CASSHGVGAPYEQYF; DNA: TGTGCCAGCAGCCATGGGGTCGGGGCCCCCTACGAGCAGTACTTC
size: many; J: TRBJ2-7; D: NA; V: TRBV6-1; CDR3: CASSVGGATEQYF; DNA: TGTGCCAGCAGCGTCGGGGGAGCTACCGAGCAGTACTTC
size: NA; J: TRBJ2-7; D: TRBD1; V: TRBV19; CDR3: CASSIGTGGTDEQYF; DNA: TGTGCCAGTAGTATCGGGACAGGGGGCACCGACGAGCAGTACTTC
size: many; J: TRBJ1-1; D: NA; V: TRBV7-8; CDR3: CASSLWVGNTEAFF; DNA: TGTGCCAGCAGCTTATGGGTCGGGAACACTGAAGCTTTCTTT
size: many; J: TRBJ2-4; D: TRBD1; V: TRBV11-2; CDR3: CASSLNSGTVKNIQYF; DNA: TGTGCCAGCAGCTTGAACTCCGGGACAGTTAAAAACATTCAGTACTTC
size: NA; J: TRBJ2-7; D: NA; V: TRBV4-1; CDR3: CASSQDRQAFGRGLYEQYF; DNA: TGCGCCAGCAGCCAAGACCGACAGGCCTTCGGTCGGGGCCTCTACGAGCAGTACTTC
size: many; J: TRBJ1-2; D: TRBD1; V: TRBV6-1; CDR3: CASSPGQDFGYGYTF; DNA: TGTGCCAGCAGTCCGGGACAGGACTTTGGGTATGGCTACACCTTC
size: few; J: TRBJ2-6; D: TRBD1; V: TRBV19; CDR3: CARGQGTGANVLTF; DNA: TGTGCCAGGGGACAGGGCACTGGGGCCAACGTCCTGACTTTC
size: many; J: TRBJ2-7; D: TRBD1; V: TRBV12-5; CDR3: CASGGQGAREQYF; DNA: TGTGCTAGTGGGGGACAGGGGGCGCGGGAGCAGTACTTC
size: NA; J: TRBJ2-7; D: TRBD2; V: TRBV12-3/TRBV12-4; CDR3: CASRDGTSGEHYEQYF; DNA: TGTGCCAGCAGAGACGGGACTAGCGGGGAACACTACGAGCAGTACTTC
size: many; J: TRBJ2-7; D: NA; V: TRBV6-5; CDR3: CASSYSTYEQYF; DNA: TGTGCCAGCAGTTACTCGACCTACGAGCAGTACTTC
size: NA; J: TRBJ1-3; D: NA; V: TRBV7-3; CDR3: CASSLGPLSSGNTIYF; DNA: TGTGCCAGCAGCTTGGGACCGCTGAGCTCTGGAAACACCATATATTTT
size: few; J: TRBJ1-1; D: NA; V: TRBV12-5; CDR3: CASGPTRDKNTEAFF; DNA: TGTGCTAGTGGCCCAACCCGGGACAAGAACACTGAAGCTTTCTTT
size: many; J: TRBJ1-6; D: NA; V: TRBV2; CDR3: CASVEQGERSPLHF; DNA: TGTGCCAGCGTCGAACAGGGCGAACGGTCACCCCTCCACTTT
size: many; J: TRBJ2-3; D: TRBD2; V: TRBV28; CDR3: CASSSWTSGVTDTQYF; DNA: TGTGCCAGCAGTTCTTGGACTAGCGGGGTCACAGATACGCAGTATTTT
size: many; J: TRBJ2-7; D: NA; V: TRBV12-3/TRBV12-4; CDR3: CASSWGEFVYEQYF; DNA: TGTGCCAGCAGTTGGGGGGAGTTCGTCTACGAGCAGTACTTC
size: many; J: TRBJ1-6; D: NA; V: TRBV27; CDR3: CASSATVSSYNSPLHF; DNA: TGTGCCAGCAGTGCCACAGTGAGCTCCTATAATTCACCCCTCCACTTT
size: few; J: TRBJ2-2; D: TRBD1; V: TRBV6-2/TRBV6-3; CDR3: CASSRHRGNTGELFF; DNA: TGTGCCAGCAGCAGACACAGGGGGAACACCGGGGAGCTGTTTTTT
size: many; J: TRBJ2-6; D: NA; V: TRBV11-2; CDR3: CASSLDAGRKNSGANVLTF; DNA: TGTGCCAGCAGCTTAGATGCGGGCAGAAAGAACTCTGGGGCCAACGTCCTGACTTTC
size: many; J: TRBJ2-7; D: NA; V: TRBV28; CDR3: CASSLWSTIYEQYF; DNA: TGTGCCAGCAGTTTATGGAGCACGATCTACGAGCAGTACTTC
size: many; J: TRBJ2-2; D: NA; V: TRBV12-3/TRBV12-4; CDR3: CASSLFEQAGELFF; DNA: TGTGCCAGCAGTTTATTCGAACAGGCCGGGGAGCTGTTTTTT
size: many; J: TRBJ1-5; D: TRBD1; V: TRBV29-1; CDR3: CSVHTGGPDQPQHF; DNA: TGCAGCGTTCATACAGGGGGGCCCGATCAGCCCCAGCATTTT
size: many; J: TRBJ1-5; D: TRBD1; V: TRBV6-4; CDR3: CASRRGQGFSGGYSNQPQHF; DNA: TGTGCCAGCAGGAGGGGACAGGGATTCAGCGGTGGTTATAGCAATCAGCCCCAGCATTTT
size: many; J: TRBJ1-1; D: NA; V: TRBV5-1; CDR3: CASSLASGGTEAFF; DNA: TGCGCCAGCAGCTTGGCCAGTGGGGGAACTGAAGCTTTCTTT
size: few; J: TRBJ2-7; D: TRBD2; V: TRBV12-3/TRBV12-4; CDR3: CASSKIIAGTSYEQYF; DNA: TGTGCCAGCAGTAAAATTATAGCGGGGACTTCCTACGAGCAGTACTTC
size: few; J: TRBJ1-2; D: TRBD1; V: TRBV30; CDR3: CAWSVLRLADRGNGYTF; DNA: TGTGCCTGGAGTGTACTCCGTCTCGCGGACAGGGGAAACGGCTACACCTTC
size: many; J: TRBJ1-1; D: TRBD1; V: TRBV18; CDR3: CASAGGGTEAFF; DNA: TGTGCCAGCGCAGGGGGCGGAACTGAAGCTTTCTTT
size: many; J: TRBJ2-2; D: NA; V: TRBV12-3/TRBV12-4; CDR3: CASSLSLGWNTGELFF; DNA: TGTGCCAGCAGTTTAAGCTTAGGGTGGAACACCGGGGAGCTGTTTTTT
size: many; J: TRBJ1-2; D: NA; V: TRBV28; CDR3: CASSLQGSSYGYTF; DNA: TGTGCCAGCAGTTTGCAGGGGTCGTCCTATGGCTACACCTTC
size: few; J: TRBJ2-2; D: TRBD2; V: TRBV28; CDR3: CASSSLAEINTGELFF; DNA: TGTGCCAGCAGTTCGCTAGCGGAGATTAACACCGGGGAGCTGTTTTTT
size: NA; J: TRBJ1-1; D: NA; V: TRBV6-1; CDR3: CASSTLLNTEAFF; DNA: TGTGCCAGCAGTACATTACTCAACACTGAAGCTTTCTTT
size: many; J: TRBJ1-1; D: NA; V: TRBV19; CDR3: CASGALDLNTEAFF; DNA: TGTGCCAGTGGAGCCCTGGATCTGAACACTGAAGCTTTCTTT
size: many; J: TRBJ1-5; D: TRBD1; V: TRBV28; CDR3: CASSPRQGKGGQPQHF; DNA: TGTGCCAGCAGTCCACGACAGGGGAAAGGTGGTCAGCCCCAGCATTTT
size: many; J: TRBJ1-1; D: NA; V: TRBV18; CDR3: CASSPSVGEAFF; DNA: TGTGCCAGCTCACCAAGCGTCGGAGAGGCTTTCTTT
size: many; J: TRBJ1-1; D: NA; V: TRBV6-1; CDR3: CASSERTGQLNTEAFF; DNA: TGTGCCAGCAGTGAAAGGACGGGACAATTGAACACTGAAGCTTTCTTT
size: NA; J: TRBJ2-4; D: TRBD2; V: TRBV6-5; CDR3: CASSYSNIAGAKNIQYF; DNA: TGTGCCAGCAGTTACAGTAATATAGCGGGAGCCAAAAACATTCAGTACTTC
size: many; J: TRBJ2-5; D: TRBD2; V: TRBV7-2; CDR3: CASSLALSLAGYQETQYF; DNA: TGTGCCAGCAGCTTAGCGCTGTCGTTAGCGGGCTACCAAGAGACCCAGTACTTC
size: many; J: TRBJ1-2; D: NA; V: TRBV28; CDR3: CASSSAGSVTYGYTF; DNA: TGTGCCAGCAGTAGCGCGGGGTCAGTTACCTATGGCTACACCTTC
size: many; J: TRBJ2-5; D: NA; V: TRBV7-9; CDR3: CASSLSGAIETQYF; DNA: TGTGCCAGCAGCTTATCGGGGGCTATCGAGACCCAGTACTTC
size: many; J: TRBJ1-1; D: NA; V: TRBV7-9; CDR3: CASSRGLVNTEAFF; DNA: TGTGCCAGCAGCCGGGGGCTAGTGAACACTGAAGCTTTCTTT
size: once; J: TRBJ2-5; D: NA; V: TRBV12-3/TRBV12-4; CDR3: CASRDRGTQYF; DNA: TGTGCCAGCAGAGATCGTGGGACCCAGTACTTC
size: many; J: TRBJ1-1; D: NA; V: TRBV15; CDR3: CATSRDLNTEAFF; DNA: TGTGCCACCAGCAGGGACCTGAACACTGAAGCTTTCTTT
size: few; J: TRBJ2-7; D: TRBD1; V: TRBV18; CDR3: CASSLTGTEVEQYF; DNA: TGTGCCAGCTCACTTACCGGGACAGAAGTCGAGCAGTACTTC
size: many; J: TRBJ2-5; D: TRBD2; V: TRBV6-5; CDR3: CAIARGMEVETQYF; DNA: TGTGCCATCGCGCGGGGGATGGAGGTAGAGACCCAGTACTTC
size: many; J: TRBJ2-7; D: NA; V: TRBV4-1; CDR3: CASSRDGGTPYEQYF; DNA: TGCGCCAGCAGCCGCGATGGGGGAACCCCCTACGAGCAGTACTTC
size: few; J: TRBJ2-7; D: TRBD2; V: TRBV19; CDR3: CASSPTLAGGNEQYF; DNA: TGTGCCAGTAGTCCCACCCTAGCGGGAGGGAACGAGCAGTACTTC
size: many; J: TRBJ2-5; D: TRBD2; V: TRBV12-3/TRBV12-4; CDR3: CASSLRGATQETQYF; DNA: TGTGCCAGCAGTTTGCGGGGGGCAACCCAAGAGACCCAGTACTTC
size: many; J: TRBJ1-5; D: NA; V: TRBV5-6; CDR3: CASSLGRGSQPQHF; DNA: TGTGCCAGCAGCTTGGGCAGGGGCAGTCAGCCCCAGCATTTT
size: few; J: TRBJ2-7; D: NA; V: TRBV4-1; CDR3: CASSLKAGTDYEQYF; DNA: TGCGCCAGCAGCCTAAAAGCCGGGACCGACTACGAGCAGTACTTC